This T cell receptor (beta chain) derives from a study of cytomegalovirus exposure and HLA in healthy donors. Regarding the study as a whole: Some highly shared sequence variants likely arose as a pipeline artifact. Among immune exposure information, only CMV serostatus was available.

Details on this clone: Antigen specificity is unknown.

PCR used 60 Vbeta primers and 13 Jbeta primers. Clones were sequenced by immunoSEQ multiplex PCR, and TCRdb holds only the in-frame ones, with some missing. The sample yields approximately 150,000 clones, 79% seen once. The CDR3 length is 14 residues. In germline, CDR1 is SGHNT, CDR2 YYREEE (reference sequence). The germline V and J ends were trimmed by 1 base and 4 bases, with 8 bases remaining between them. V is TRBV5-4 and J is TRBJ2-2; TRBD2 might be the D (6 bases). Sequenced material: PBMCs. The sequence was obtained from a man over 45 in good health and CMV-seropositive. Here the CDR3 DNA reads TGTGCCAGCAGCTTGCGGGGGAGCACCGGGGAGCTGTTTTTT. Protein sequence: CASSLRGSTGELFF.